These 28 T cell receptor beta chains came from one sample sequenced in a study of shared T cell receptors in the human thymus. Data came from immunoSEQ multiplex PCR; TCRdb stores just in-frame clones and leaves some out. The table has under 700,000 clones, around 78% seen once; the top ten hold roughly 0.013%. These records were also assigned to another study, of human thymus T cells.

The specimen sequenced was thymocytes. These receptors came from a boy under three years old with a congenital heart defect.

The chain links TRBV11-3 to TRBJ2-1, with 12 nucleotides matching TRBD2. Germline values: CDR1 SGHNT, CDR2 YENEEA. V lost 5 bases to trimming and J lost 0 bases; unmatched junction nucleotides: 11. The CDR3 is 19 residues long. This chain's CDR3 is CASSPPTSGGRSSYNEQFF. The CDR3 bases are TGTGCCAGCAGCCCCCCGACTAGCGGGGGAAGGAGCTCCTACAATGAGCAGTTCTTC.

The chain recombines TRBV5-1 with TRBJ2-1; 11 nucleotides match TRBD2. The length of the CDR3 is 15 residues. V shed 2 bases and J 9 bases; nucleotides not matched to a gene: 7. Germline V lookup: CDR1 SGHRS, CDR2 YFSETQ. The CDR3 DNA reads as TGCGCCAGCAGCTTATCTCTAGCGGGAGGAGGTGAGCAGTTCTTC. Its translation: CASSLSLAGGGEQFF.

The rearrangement joins TRBV6-6 to TRBJ2-5; TRBD2 is a possible D gene (5 bases). CDR1 MNHNY and CDR2 SVGAGI come from the germline V gene (reference sequence). The V end lost 8 bases, the J end lost 0 bases, and 19 bases lay between the germline ends. This CDR3 region has 16 residues. CDR3 residues: CASDSSGKSHQETQYF. The CDR3 DNA reads as TGTGCCAGCGATTCCTCCGGGAAAAGCCACCAAGAGACCCAGTACTTC.

This rearrangement joins TRBV5-1 to TRBJ2-7; 10 bases are shared with TRBD2. With 0 bases clipped from V and 3 bases from J, the junction kept 3 bases outside the gene matches. Germline-derived CDR1 and CDR2 are SGHRS and YFSETQ. The CDR3 extends over 15 amino acids. The CDR3 protein is CASSLVLAGVYEQYF. CDR3 nucleotide sequence: TGCGCCAGCAGCTTGGTCCTAGCGGGAGTCTACGAGCAGTACTTC.

The rearrangement joins TRBV5-1 to TRBJ2-7; tentatively, D is TRBD1 (6 bases). Germline loops: CDR1 SGHRS, CDR2 YFSETQ. The CDR3 length is 14 residues. The V end lost 4 bases, the J end lost 3 bases, and 14 bases lay between the germline ends. The CDR3 sequence: CASSRTQGSYEQYF. The CDR3 bases are TGCGCCAGCAGCCGGACCCAGGGGAGCTACGAGCAGTACTTC.

The J gene is TRBJ2-7, the V gene TRBV28; no clear D gene. The CDR3 extends over 13 amino acids. V was shortened by 5 bases and J by 4 bases, with 12 bases between the two germline ends. Germline CDR1 MDHEN, CDR2 SYDVKM. The CDR3 here is CASSPTAEYEQYF. The CDR3 DNA sequence: TGTGCCAGCAGTCCAACCGCGGAATACGAGCAGTACTTC.

This clone was seen just once. The V call is TRBV6-1, the J call TRBJ2-3; 8 bases line up with TRBD2. With 8 bases clipped from V and 3 bases from J, the junction kept 4 bases outside the gene matches. Germline CDR1 reads MNHNS; CDR2 reads SASEGT. CDR3 length equals 13 residues. The CDR3 region is CASFKRGTDTQYF. Written as DNA, the CDR3 is TGTGCCAGCTTTAAGCGGGGGACAGATACGCAGTATTTT.

The genes are TRBV7-2 and TRBJ2-7; D remains ambiguous. V lost 3 bases and J lost 6, with 9 bases in between. This CDR3 is 12 amino acids long. CDR1 is SGHTA, CDR2 FQGNSA, per germline. This CDR3 reads CASSFLAPEQYF. CDR3 coding DNA: TGTGCCAGCAGCTTTCTCGCGCCCGAGCAGTACTTC.

This chain uses TRBV7-2 with TRBJ2-5; D is ambiguous. The CDR3 spans 11 residues. Trimming took 6 bases from V and 12 from J, leaving 14 bases between them. The germline gives CDR1 SGHTA, CDR2 FQGNSA. CDR3 residues: CASSGGYPKYF. In DNA, the CDR3 is TGTGCCAGCAGTGGCGGCTACCCTAAGTACTTC.

This clone was counted a single time. V usage is TRBV6-1 and J usage is TRBJ1-2, with D perhaps matching TRBD1 (5 bases). The ends were cut back, 4 bases at V and 0 bases at J, with 15 bases in the middle. This CDR3 region has 16 residues. Germline lookup yields CDR1 MNHNS and CDR2 SASEGT. CDR3: CASSGLGGTSNYGYTF. In DNA form, the CDR3 reads TGTGCCAGCAGTGGCCTGGGGGGAACTTCTAACTATGGCTACACCTTC.

Only a few counts were recorded for this clone. The chain has TRBV27 and TRBJ2-2, with TRBD2 matching 7 bases. The CDR3 totals 15 residues. V shed 4 bases and J 2 bases; nucleotides not matched to a gene: 4. Germline V lookup: CDR1 MNHEY, CDR2 SMNVEV (reference sequence). The CDR3 DNA reads TGTGCCAGCAGTTGTCTAGCGGACAACACCGGGGAGCTGTTTTTT. This codes for CASSCLADNTGELFF.

The chain has TRBV28 and TRBJ2-3; D is perhaps TRBD1 (6 bases). CDR3 length: 16 amino acids. V lost 4 bases, J lost 1 base, and 15 bases lay in between. Per the germline V gene, CDR1 is MDHEN and CDR2 is SYDVKM. CDR3 in DNA: TGTGCCAGCAGTTCAGAGCCGGGACAACGCACAGATACGCAGTATTTT. Translated, it gives CASSSEPGQRTDTQYF.

The chain joins TRBV11-2 to TRBJ2-1; TRBD2 matches at 8 bases. The germline CDR1 and CDR2 sequences are SGHAT and FQNNGV. The CDR3 is 14 amino acids. V shed 4 bases, J shed 9 bases, and the junction held 8 bases outside the gene matches. This CDR3 is CASSSGLAGGEQFF. The CDR3 DNA reads TGTGCCAGCAGCTCCGGACTAGCAGGTGGTGAGCAGTTCTTC.

The rearrangement joins TRBV5-1 to TRBJ2-1, with TRBD2 matching 13 bases. Per germline, CDR1 SGHRS and CDR2 YFSETQ. The ends lost 0 bases at V and 7 bases at J; junction bases unmatched: 16. The CDR3 extends over 20 amino acids. CDR3 DNA sequence: TGCGCCAGCAGCTTGGTCCCCCCTCTACTAGCGGGAGGGCCGGGGAATGAGCAGTTCTTC. This gives the protein CASSLVPPLLAGGPGNEQFF.

The chain combines TRBV5-6 with TRBJ2-7; D is possibly TRBD1 (6 bases). This CDR3 is built from 13 residues. Trimming shortened V by 0 bases and J by 2 bases, and 6 bases separated the two germline ends. Germline lookup yields CDR1 SGHDT and CDR2 YYEEEE. CDR3 sequence: CASSLEGAYEQYF. CDR3 bases: TGTGCCAGCAGCTTGGAGGGGGCCTACGAGCAGTACTTC.

This chain joins TRBV20-1 and TRBJ2-7; a weak D match, TRBD2 (5 bases). The CDR3 runs 11 residues. CDR1 and CDR2 from the germline V gene are DFQATT and SNEGSKA (reference sequence). V shed 5 bases and J shed 6 bases, with 11 bases lying between them. The CDR3 is CSAGGLSEQYF. Written as DNA, the CDR3 is TGCAGTGCTGGAGGTCTCAGCGAGCAGTACTTC.

J is TRBJ2-5 and V is TRBV7-6; 7 positions match TRBD2. The junction had 4 bases not matched to a gene; V was cut back by 1 base and J by 5 bases. The CDR3 is 14 residues long. The germline V gene has CDR1 SGHVS and CDR2 FNYEAQ. This CDR3 reads CASSLVGGPETQYF. The CDR3, as DNA: TGTGCCAGCAGCTTAGTGGGAGGGCCCGAGACCCAGTACTTC.

Only a few counts were recorded for this clone. The chain employs TRBV7-9 and TRBJ1-2; 8 bases are a match to TRBD1. V gave up 5 bases and J gave up 3 bases; unmatched junction bases: 8. Germline V gene sequence: CDR1 SEHNR, CDR2 FQNEAQ (reference sequence). The CDR3 spans 15 residues. The CDR3 DNA reads as TGTGCCAGCAGCCCCCCGGACAGGGACGACTATGGCTACACCTTC. It translates to CASSPPDRDDYGYTF.

This chain connects TRBV30 to TRBJ2-7, with D possibly TRBD1 on 7 matching bases. This CDR3 comprises 15 residues. V shed 3 bases and J shed 2 bases, with 17 bases lying between them. Per the germline V gene, CDR1 is GTSNPN and CDR2 is SVGIG (reference sequence). CDR3 in DNA: TGTGCCTGGAGCTTGAGGGGGCGGAGGGCCTACGAGCAGTACTTC. This encodes CAWSLRGRRAYEQYF. The full variable domain, rest sourced from reference TRBV30 and TRBJ2-7, is SQTIHQWPATLVQPVGSPLSLECTVEGTSNPNLYWYRQAAGRGLQLLFYSVGIGQISSEVPQNLSASRPQDRQFILSSKKLLLSDSGFYLCAWSLRGRRAYEQYFGPGTRLTVT.

The chain links TRBV7-6 to TRBJ2-1; no definite D call. The CDR3 has 19 amino acids. Germline values: CDR1 SGHVS, CDR2 FNYEAQ. V gave up 5 bases and J gave up 4 bases, with 27 bases separating them. As DNA, the CDR3 is TGTGCCAGCAGCCAACTTGCGGAGAATCCCGGTGAGTCGTACAATGAGCAGTTCTTC. It encodes CASSQLAENPGESYNEQFF.

This chain joins TRBV11-2 and TRBJ2-3; TRBD1 aligns across 9 bases. Germline lookup yields CDR1 SGHAT and CDR2 FQNNGV. The CDR3 contains 14 residues. Losses at the gene ends were 5 bases for V and 4 bases for J; bases not matched to a gene: 4. The CDR3 reads CASSGDRAADTQYF. The CDR3 DNA reads TGTGCCAGCAGCGGGGACAGGGCTGCAGATACGCAGTATTTT.

The rearrangement links TRBV7-8 to TRBJ2-5, with TRBD1 as a possible D gene (6 bases). The V and J ends lost 5 bases and 3 bases respectively, with 10 bases between them. Germline V gene sequence: CDR1 SGHVS, CDR2 FQNEAQ. The CDR3 runs to 13 residues. The CDR3: CASSGTREETQYF. As DNA, the CDR3 is TGTGCCAGCAGCGGGACACGAGAAGAGACCCAGTACTTC.

In DNA, the CDR3 is TGTGCCACTAGAACTAGCGGGAGGTCCTACGAGCAGTACTTC. Its protein is CATRTSGRSYEQYF. The V and J genes are TRBV2 and TRBJ2-7, with TRBD2 matching over 12 bases. CDR1 is SNHLY and CDR2 is FYNNEI in the germline V gene. V was pared by 10 bases and J by 1 base, with 5 bases of the junction left unmatched. The CDR3 consists of 14 residues.

This clone has just one count. The CDR3 region is CAWDEAREQFF. For the CDR3, the DNA is TGTGCCTGGGATGAGGCAAGGGAGCAGTTCTTC. The chain uses TRBV30 and TRBJ2-1; unclear D gene. The CDR3 is made up of 11 amino acids. Germline CDR1 reads GTSNPN; CDR2 reads SVGIG (reference sequence). Trimming removed 5 bases from V and 10 bases from J, with 12 bases in between.

This sequence joins TRBV4-3 and TRBJ1-1; 9 nucleotides match TRBD1. The V segment lost 4 bases and the J segment 7 bases; nucleotides outside the gene matches: 7. The CDR3 is made up of 14 amino acids. From germline, CDR1 is LGHNA and CDR2 YSLEER. The DNA for the CDR3 is TGCGCCAGCAGCCCCCGGGACAGGGACATTGAAGCTTTCTTT. This gives the protein CASSPRDRDIEAFF.

The J gene is TRBJ1-2, the V gene TRBV6-4, with 10 bases that match TRBD1. Trimming cost V 7 bases and J 1 base; bases outside gene matches: 12. The CDR3 is 17 amino acids. The germline CDR1 and CDR2 sequences are MRHNA and SNTAGT. The CDR3 nucleotides read TGTGCCAGCACTCCCAATAGACAGGGGGCCCTTAACTATGGCTACACCTTC. It codes for CASTPNRQGALNYGYTF.

The chain couples TRBV18 to TRBJ1-4; the D gene is possibly TRBD1 (6 bases). CDR3 size: 14 residues. Trimming pared 1 base from V and 7 bases from J, leaving 10 bases between. Germline CDR1 and CDR2: KGHSH and LQKENI. The CDR3 spells CASSPLGGREKLFF. The CDR3 DNA sequence: TGTGCCAGCTCACCACTCGGGGGGCGTGAAAAACTGTTTTTT.

CDR3 coding DNA: TGTGCCAGCAGCCACGACAGGGGAGGCGAAAAACTGTTTTTT. Protein: CASSHDRGGEKLFF. V gene TRBV7-8 combines with J gene TRBJ1-4, with TRBD1 matching over 8 bases. The ends lost 5 bases at V and 8 bases at J; junction bases unmatched: 7. Germline CDR1 and CDR2: SGHVS and FQNEAQ. The CDR3 consists of 14 residues.